The subject of this entry is one T cell receptor (beta chain). Its antigen remains unidentified. This could be a read error, since a much larger clone is one nucleotide away. This sample is part of a study of regulatory T cells in long-lasting Graves disease (dated by TCRdb to the early 2020s). Regarding the research as a whole: Antithyroid drugs had been taken for less than 3 months by newly diagnosed Graves' disease patients. This study used TCR sequencing and RNA sequencing of peripheral blood to compare persistent Graves' disease patients against newly diagnosed Graves' disease patients. The study was registered as a clinical trial and conducted in China. A total of around 33 samples were covered by TCR sequencing, comprising approximately 13 persistent and 20 or so newly diagnosed Graves' disease patients. Study-level results and caveats: Only the TCR beta chain was sequenced and analyzed. Only peripheral blood was studied, because thyroid tissue, the primary lesion, was inaccessible. Persistent Graves' disease patients showed lower TCR Shannon entropy and fewer highly expanded clones than newly diagnosed patients, suggesting clonal expansion. TRBV28, TRBJ1-2 and TRBJ2-5 were preferentially used in persistent disease, while TRBV20-1 and TRBJ2-1 were favored in newly diagnosed disease. A larger number of public clonotypes was shared among persistent patients (around 3,000) than among newly diagnosed patients (about 990). The authors noted that the small sample size was a limitation that may lower accuracy.

Libraries were built with multiplex PCR. Sequencing instrument: Illumina HiSeq 4000. To build TCR beta libraries, CDR3 regions were amplified by Arm-PCR using iRepertoire HTBI primers. Before sequencing, the PCR products went through gel purification. The source study handled its data this way. Gene usage analysis of CDR3 amino acid clonotypes relied on the roughly 60 TRBV and about 15 TRBJ segments identified across samples. COPE and FqMerger were used to merge the filtered high-quality paired reads into contigs. BLAST was used to align contigs to IMGT TRBV, TRBD and TRBJ reference genes, with CDR3 defined following IMGT. Highly expanded clones were defined as clonotypes with a frequency above 0.1%. Shannon entropy served as the measure of repertoire diversity, while the Gini coefficient captured V-J evenness. A clonotype was considered public if more than one individual shared it. TCRdb reprocessed the public reads (quality trimming at Q25 with fastp, clone calling with MiXCR) and kept in-frame beta chains. Each record represents a unique CDR3 protein, reported with the most common genes and DNA among its rows. TCRdb assigned the V and J calls; the authors' analysis was not used. The sample table shows some 460,000 distinct CDR3 sequences, and 15% to 20% are seen once. The ten largest clones capture about 12% of the sample.

The sample's time point label, in plain terms: newly diagnosed GD, antithyroid drugs for less than 3 months. RNA was extracted from PBMCs in TRIzol for both TCR sequencing and RNA sequencing. The diagnosis of Graves' disease followed American Thyroid Association guidelines. Patients were recruited from an endocrinology department in Xi'an, China. From each patient, approximately 10 milliliters of peripheral blood was collected into an EDTA anticoagulant tube. Ficoll Paque Plus density gradient separation was used to isolate PBMCs, and no additional T cell sorting was done. RNA quality was checked with an Agilent 2100 Bioanalyzer and agarose gel, and concentration with a NanoDrop 2000. At the junction V is shortened by 8 bases and J by 4 bases, with 20 bases in between. The CDR3, cysteine through phenylalanine, is 15 amino acids long. The DNA shown is the 45-base CDR3, in frame from base 1. These sequences were also reported in another study, on T cells in Graves' hyperthyroidism and ophthalmopathy. As described in the second report: Graves' hyperthyroidism was defined as stable when no progression to ophthalmopathy occurred over 18 months of follow-up. The hyperthyroidism patients were between 18 and 65 years old and newly diagnosed, with a disease duration of less than 2 months. Exclusion was applied to patients with uncontrolled infections, other autoimmune diseases, pregnancy or lactation. Diagnoses relied on clinical symptoms, serum thyroxine and TRAb, thyroid ultrasound and orbital computed tomography. The TCR CDR3 was subjected to a first round of RT-PCR using the HTBI primer set and the Qiagen OneStep RT-PCR kit. Most expanded thyroid clonotypes (frequency above 0.001) were also detected in blood, a finding suggesting that blood repertoires may reflect thyroid immune responses. A model built on a 13 V-J signature distinguished ophthalmopathy from stable hyperthyroidism, reaching 87.88% sensitivity and about 81% specificity in cross-validation and 80%/75% in testing. In validation, progression to ophthalmopathy was predicted by the model with 70.59% sensitivity and 72.22% specificity, a median of about 6.8 months before onset. To identify distinguishing TCR V-J signatures, a discovery cohort of around 98 patients was used, comprising 40 to 45 with Graves' ophthalmopathy and some 60 with stable Graves' hyperthyroidism. Prospective prediction of ophthalmopathy was tested in an independent validation cohort consisting of some 20 hyperthyroidism patients and around 17 patients who later progressed to ophthalmopathy. The 75 to 100 discovery patients were randomly divided into training and test sets at a 7:3 ratio. In addition, the study compared T-cell repertoires in thyroid tissue and in blood from roughly 6 Graves' hyperthyroidism patients. Following sampling, methimazole starting at 30 mg daily was given to hyperthyroidism patients, and high-dose intravenous methylprednisolone was given to ophthalmopathy patients. Libraries were constructed in a second round of multiplex PCR, after which size selection and purification were carried out. Paired-end sequencing of the libraries was performed with 100 bp reads on an Illumina HiSeq2000. SOAPnuke was used to process the raw data, removing reads that contained adapters or uncalled bases, had a mean Phred below 15, or lacked an exact match to the constant primer or identifier. High-quality paired reads were merged using COPE v1.2.5, and each unique nucleotide sequence was defined as a clonotype. MiTCR v1.1 was used to align clonotypes to the IMGT TRBV, TRBD and TRBJ reference segments. Only V-J combinations with frequency above 0.0001, covering 99% to 99.2% of repertoires, were analysed. A TCS score was defined as the ratio of F50 (clonal expansion) to E x V (chaos), with BLOSUM62-based TCRdist applied between CDR3 peptides within each V-J. Welch's t-statistics and random forest reduced around 550 V-J features to under 15, which were used in a naive Bayes classifier (R e1071). Sample size was not statistically predetermined, and investigators were not blinded to group allocation. TCR Vbeta CDR3 sequencing of around 130 peripheral blood samples (under 45 ophthalmopathy, under 80 hyperthyroidism and approximately 17 progressor patients) is reported in the paper.

Recombination connected TRBV12-3 or TRBV12-4 to TRBJ1-2; the D gene is possibly TRBD1, with 6 bases matching. The sequencing used peripheral blood mononuclear cells (PBMCs), collected at new diagnosis, from a patient treated with antithyroid drugs. This TCR was sampled from a man in his forties with Graves disease. Donor details come from another sample of the same person, matched by shared clones. The DNA sequence is given as TGTGCCAGCGTAGCCCCAAAACAGGGTGTCTATGGCTACACCTTC. It codes for CASVAPKQGVYGYTF.